The 10 T cell receptor beta chains in this list originate from one sample, sequenced in a study of T cell responses to AZD1222 COVID-19 vaccine. Profiling relied on immunoSEQ multiplex PCR, and the TCRdb table lists in-frame clones only, not all of them. The data hold roughly 110,000 clones, with approximately 88% observed a single time. Sample: peripheral blood, taken on day 0 of AZD1222 vaccination. All receptors derive from an adult in good health.

The chain has TRBV19 and TRBJ2-7; D uncertain. This CDR3 has 15 residues. Germline CDR1 reads LNHDA; CDR2 reads SQIVND (reference sequence). The V gene lost 5 bases and the J gene lost 0 bases, with 14 bases spanning the gap. Here the CDR3 DNA reads TGTGCCAGTAGTCCCCCTAGGACCAGCTCCTACGAGCAGTACTTC. Translation gives CASSPPRTSSYEQYF.

This clone was observed a handful of times. J is TRBJ1-6 and V is TRBV27, with D unclear. Germline CDR1 and CDR2: MNHEY and SMNVEV (reference sequence). V lost 2 bases and J 5 bases, leaving 4 bases between the germline ends. This CDR3 spans 13 amino acids. CDR3 in amino acids: CASSLRHNSPLHF. The CDR3 DNA sequence: TGTGCCAGCAGTTTAAGGCATAATTCACCCCTCCACTTT.

V gene TRBV3-1 (or the pseudogene TRBV3-2) combines with J gene TRBJ2-7; D is perhaps TRBD1 (5 bases). CDR3 length: 14 residues. V gave up 6 bases and J gave up 7 bases, with 19 bases separating them. CDR1 and CDR2 from the germline V gene are LGHDT and YNNKEL (reference sequence). The CDR3 here is CASSLGARAMEQYF. In DNA, the CDR3 is TGTGCCAGCAGTCTTGGGGCTAGGGCTATGGAGCAGTACTTC.

The rearrangement links TRBV3-1 (or the pseudogene TRBV3-2) to TRBJ1-1; D not resolved. CDR3 length equals 14 residues. CDR1 and CDR2 from the germline V gene are LGHDT and YNNKEL (reference sequence). Deletions cut 5 bases from V and 1 base from J, with 11 bases between. Here the CDR3 reads CASSGRERNTEAFF. The CDR3 DNA reads as TGTGCCAGCAGCGGCCGGGAGAGGAACACTGAAGCTTTCTTT.

V gene TRBV5-1 combines with J gene TRBJ2-7, with TRBD1 identical over 7 bases. CDR1 and CDR2 (germline): SGHRS, YFSETQ. J gave up 2 bases and V 4 bases, and 3 bases lay outside the gene matches. The CDR3 consists of 13 residues. The CDR3 sequence is CASSRGQTYEQYF. The DNA of the CDR3 is TGCGCCAGCAGCAGGGGGCAAACCTACGAGCAGTACTTC.

This chain joins TRBV10-3 and TRBJ2-7; 10 nucleotides line up with TRBD2. With V trimmed by 0 bases and J by 4 bases, 12 bases remained unmatched. The CDR3 is 18 amino acids. Germline CDR1 is ENHRY and CDR2 is SYGVKD. The CDR3 sequence: CAISESGAASGSRYEQYF. DNA of the CDR3: TGTGCCATCAGTGAGTCAGGGGCGGCTAGCGGGAGCCGGTACGAGCAGTACTTC.

This clone occurred once. The rearrangement joins TRBV20-1 to TRBJ2-7; 11 bases are a match to TRBD2. The trim removed 8 bases at V and 7 bases at J, leaving 4 bases unmatched. CDR3 length: 11 amino acids. CDR1 is DFQATT, CDR2 SNEGSKA, per germline (reference sequence). The CDR3: CSLAGGREQYF. In DNA, the CDR3 is TGCAGTTTAGCGGGAGGGCGAGAGCAGTACTTC.

The CDR3 DNA is TGCGCCAGCAGCTCTGCTCCGGGACTAGCGGGAGATGAGCAGTTCTTC. Translating gives CASSSAPGLAGDEQFF. This chain uses TRBV5-1 with TRBJ2-1, with 14 bases aligning to TRBD2. CDR3 length: 16 amino acids. J was trimmed by 8 bases and V by 3 bases; bases with no gene match: 7. Germline V gene lookup returns CDR1 SGHRS and CDR2 YFSETQ.

The chain is built from TRBV30 and TRBJ1-3; 7 bases agree with TRBD1. CDR1 and CDR2 from the germline V gene are GTSNPN and SVGIG (reference sequence). The length of the CDR3 is 14 residues. V lost 4 bases and J lost 4; bases outside the gene matches: 7. CDR3 residues: CAWKTGTVGNTIYF. Written as DNA, the CDR3 is TGTGCCTGGAAAACCGGGACAGTAGGAAACACCATATATTTT.

The CDR3 DNA follows: TGTGCTAGTGGACGATCACTAAACAGGGGTTTAGGCACCGGGGAGCTGTTTTTT. Translated, it gives CASGRSLNRGLGTGELFF. V and J are TRBV12-5 and TRBJ2-2; 7 nucleotides align to TRBD1. Trimming took 6 bases from V and 4 from J; bases not matched to a gene: 17. From germline, CDR1 is LGHNT and CDR2 FRNRAP. The CDR3 has 18 amino acids.